One and the same sample provided the 5 T cell receptor beta chains below, sequenced in a study of blood T cells in healthy people across ages. Combining a sample-barcoded 5' primer with a J-beta primer mix, a second PCR ran for about 7 to 11 cycles. One entry per CDR3 protein, called by TCRdb with MiXCR from the 5' RACE reads. The data hold roughly 800,000 distinct CDR3 sequences, with 25% observed a single time. The same specimen was also included in a second study, on T cells of mothers and their children.

Sequencing was carried out using blood. These receptors all come from a boy between 10 and 17 years old in good health.

The chain employs TRBV28 and TRBJ1-4; the D is unclear. V shed 6 bases and J shed 5 bases, with 10 bases lying between them. This CDR3 region has 13 residues. Germline V gene data show CDR1 as MDHEN and CDR2 as SYDVKM. DNA for the CDR3: TGTGCCAGCAGCTTAACCAGAAATGAAAAACTGTTTTTT. The encoded protein is CASSLTRNEKLFF.

The CDR3 DNA is TGTGCCAGCTCACTCCAGGACCCGAGAGCCAATGAGCAGTTCTTC. Its translation is CASSLQDPRANEQFF. The gene calls are TRBV7-9 and TRBJ2-1; D remains unclear. Trimming shortened V by 8 bases and J by 6 bases, and 20 bases separated the two germline ends. CDR3 length: 15 amino acids. The germline V gene encodes CDR1 SEHNR and CDR2 FQNEAQ (reference sequence).

This clonotype was observed a few times. This chain connects TRBV27 to TRBJ1-4, with D possibly TRBD1 on 5 matching bases. V dropped 5 bases and J dropped 0 bases, with 10 bases sitting between them. Germline V gives CDR1 MNHEY, CDR2 SMNVEV (reference sequence). CDR3 length: 15 residues. CDR3 nucleotide sequence: TGTGCCAGCAGTCCCGACAGACCAACTAATGAAAAACTGTTTTTT. This gives the protein CASSPDRPTNEKLFF.

The chain couples TRBV28 to TRBJ2-2; 8 bases match TRBD2. The CDR3 covers 15 residues. The germline V gene has CDR1 MDHEN and CDR2 SYDVKM. V was pared by 6 bases and J by 7 bases, with 10 bases of the junction left unmatched. The CDR3: CASSGGDINGGELFF. CDR3 bases: TGTGCCAGCAGCGGGGGGGACATTAACGGCGGGGAGCTGTTTTTT.

The J gene is TRBJ2-7, the V gene TRBV29-1; TRBD1 matches 7 bases. This CDR3 contains 14 residues. V shed 1 base, J shed 0 bases, and the junction held 3 bases outside the gene matches. CDR1 SQVTM and CDR2 ANQGSEA come from the germline V gene. The CDR3 is CSVEGDSSSYEQYF. In DNA form, the CDR3 reads TGCAGCGTTGAAGGGGACAGTAGCTCCTACGAGCAGTACTTC.